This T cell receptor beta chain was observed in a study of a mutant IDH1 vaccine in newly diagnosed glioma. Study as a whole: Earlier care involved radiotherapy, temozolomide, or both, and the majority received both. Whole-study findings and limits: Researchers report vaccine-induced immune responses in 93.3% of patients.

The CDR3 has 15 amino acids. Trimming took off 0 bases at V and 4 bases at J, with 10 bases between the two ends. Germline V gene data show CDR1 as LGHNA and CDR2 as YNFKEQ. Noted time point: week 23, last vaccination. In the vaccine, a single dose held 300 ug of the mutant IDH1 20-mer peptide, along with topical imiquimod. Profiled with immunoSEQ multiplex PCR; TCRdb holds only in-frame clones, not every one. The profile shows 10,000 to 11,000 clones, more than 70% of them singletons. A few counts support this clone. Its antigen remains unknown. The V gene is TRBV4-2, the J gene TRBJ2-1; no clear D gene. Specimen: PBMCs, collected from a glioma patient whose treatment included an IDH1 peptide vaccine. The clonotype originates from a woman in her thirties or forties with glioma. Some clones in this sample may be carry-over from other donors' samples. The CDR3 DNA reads TGTGCCAGCAGCCAAGATCTGAACCTATACAATGAGCAGTTCTTC. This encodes CASSQDLNLYNEQFF.